The rows below give T cell receptor beta chains drawn from one sample of a study of blood T cell repertoires in COVID-19. Data came from immunoSEQ multiplex PCR; TCRdb stores just in-frame clones and leaves some out. The table records under 50,000 clones, under 95% of them present only once. The specimen was peripheral blood. The receptors stem from a man aged 70 or older with active COVID-19. Both conserved end residues are part of each CDR3. The D gene is left open where the match is weak. Clone size is stated in some rows and not others, as once, few, many or a class when expanded.

D	size	V	J	CDR3	DNA
.	.	TRBV4-1	TRBJ2-7	CASSQGAGYEQYF	TGCGCCAGCAGCCAAGGCGCCGGGTACGAGCAGTACTTC
TRBD1	.	TRBV7-8	TRBJ1-6	CASSLGQGGSPLHF	TGTGCCAGCAGCCTCGGACAGGGGGGTTCACCCCTCCACTTT
.	.	TRBV28	TRBJ1-4	CASSLINSFATNEKLFF	TGTGCCAGCAGTTTAATAAACAGTTTTGCAACTAATGAAAAACTGTTTTTT
TRBD1	once	TRBV4-2	TRBJ2-5	CASSQGGTGGETQYF	TGTGCCAGCAGCCAAGGAGGGACAGGTGGAGAGACCCAGTACTTC
.	.	TRBV11-2	TRBJ2-7	CASSSRTGPKYF	TGTGCCAGCAGCTCCCGCACAGGCCCCAAGTACTTC
TRBD2	.	TRBV3-1/TRBV3-2	TRBJ2-5	CASSQTPPGGQYF	TGTGCCAGCAGCCAAACCCCCCCGGGGGGGCAGTACTTC
.	.	TRBV5-4	TRBJ2-4	CASRSWGGPQNIQYF	TGTGCCAGCCGCTCGTGGGGGGGCCCGCAAAACATTCAGTACTTC
.	.	TRBV6-5	TRBJ1-6	CASSYSFAGDSPLHF	TGTGCCAGCAGTTACTCCTTTGCAGGGGATTCACCCCTCCACTTT
TRBD2	.	TRBV7-7	TRBJ2-2	CASSPLGLAGGRGGELFF	TGTGCTAGCAGCCCCCTCGGACTAGCGGGGGGCCGGGGCGGGGAGCTGTTTTTT
.	.	TRBV3-1/TRBV3-2	TRBJ2-7	CASSQEYERGEQYF	TGTGCCAGCAGCCAAGAATATGAAAGGGGCGAGCAGTACTTC
.	.	TRBV5-1	TRBJ2-7	CASSAREGVDEQYF	TGCGCCAGCAGCGCCAGGGAGGGGGTCGACGAGCAGTACTTC
.	once	TRBV4-3	TRBJ2-6	CASSASGGSGANVLTF	TGCGCCAGCAGCGCCAGTGGGGGGTCCGGGGCCAACGTCCTGACTTTC
TRBD2	.	TRBV5-1	TRBJ2-7	CASSGAGAPSYEQYF	TGCGCCAGCAGCGGAGCGGGAGCTCCGAGCTACGAGCAGTACTTC
TRBD1	.	TRBV6-6	TRBJ1-3	CASSGQGRYRNTIYF	TGTGCCAGCAGTGGACAGGGGCGATATCGAAACACCATATATTTT
TRBD1	.	TRBV5-6	TRBJ2-7	CASSLGTGWSYEQYF	TGTGCCAGCAGCTTGGGGACAGGGTGGTCCTACGAGCAGTACTTC
.	.	TRBV4-1	TRBJ2-5	CASSQERGGTQYF	TGCGCCAGCAGCCAAGAGAGGGGGGGGACCCAGTACTTC
TRBD1	.	TRBV30	TRBJ1-2	CAWWDRANYGYTF	TGTGCCTGGTGGGACAGGGCGAACTATGGCTACACCTTC
TRBD1	.	TRBV7-8	TRBJ1-5	CASSRQGSNQPQHF	TGTGCCAGCAGCCGACAGGGGAGCAATCAGCCCCAGCATTTT
TRBD1	.	TRBV3-1/TRBV3-2	TRBJ1-5	CASSQDRGQVWNQPQHF	TGTGCCAGCAGCCAAGACCGGGGACAGGTTTGGAATCAGCCCCAGCATTTT
TRBD1	.	TRBV4-1	TRBJ1-2	CASSQDRDRGPDYGYTF	TGCGCCAGCAGCCAAGACCGGGACAGGGGTCCGGACTATGGCTACACCTTC
.	few	TRBV25-1	TRBJ2-7	CASSVEGRPYEQYF	TGTGCCAGCAGTGTGGAGGGGCGGCCCTACGAGCAGTACTTC
TRBD1	.	TRBV9	TRBJ2-2	CASSVEGQVNTGELFF	TGTGCCAGCAGCGTAGAGGGACAGGTTAACACCGGGGAGCTGTTTTTT
.	.	TRBV11-2	TRBJ2-5	CASSLTPETQYF	TGTGCCAGCAGCCTAACCCCAGAGACCCAGTACTTC
.	.	TRBV28	TRBJ2-7	CASSPGHYEQYF	TGTGCCAGCAGCCCCGGACACTACGAGCAGTACTTC
.	.	TRBV4-3	TRBJ2-5	CASSQTPLVTSLRETQYF	TGCGCCAGCAGCCAGACGCCATTGGTCACTAGCCTAAGAGAGACCCAGTACTTC
TRBD2	.	TRBV29-1	TRBJ2-4	CSAGRGDYQYF	TGCAGCGCCGGGAGGGGAGACTATCAGTACTTC
TRBD2	.	TRBV14	TRBJ2-1	CASSQARASGGAFYNEQFF	TGTGCCAGCAGCCAAGCGCGGGCTAGCGGGGGGGCCTTCTACAATGAGCAGTTCTTC
.	.	TRBV6-5	TRBJ2-6	CASRPQGSGANVLTF	TGTGCCAGCAGGCCCCAGGGCTCTGGGGCCAACGTCCTGACTTTC
.	.	TRBV12-3/TRBV12-4	TRBJ2-5	CASSPGHGETQYF	TGTGCCAGCAGCCCGGGACACGGGGAGACCCAGTACTTC
.	.	TRBV18	TRBJ1-2	CASSPPSARGGYTF	TGTGCCAGCTCACCACCTTCGGCCCGAGGTGGCTACACCTTC
.	.	TRBV24-1	TRBJ2-2	CATSDPPEAGELFF	TGTGCCACCAGTGACCCTCCAGAGGCCGGGGAGCTGTTTTTT
.	once	TRBV18	TRBJ1-5	CASSPPGHGNQPQHF	TGTGCCAGCTCACCCCCTGGACACGGCAATCAGCCCCAGCATTTT
TRBD1	.	TRBV29-1	TRBJ2-1	CSVGTGLGEQFF	TGCAGCGTTGGGACAGGCCTTGGTGAGCAGTTCTTC
TRBD1	.	TRBV19	TRBJ1-2	CASSRRNTGVNGYTF	TGTGCCAGTAGTCGTCGCAACACAGGGGTCAATGGCTACACCTTC
.	.	TRBV14	TRBJ2-5	CASSQAGWETQYF	TGTGCCAGCAGCCAAGCGGGGTGGGAGACCCAGTACTTC
TRBD2	once	TRBV12-3/TRBV12-4	TRBJ2-5	CASSFGGQETQYF	TGTGCCAGCAGTTTCGGGGGGCAAGAGACCCAGTACTTC
TRBD1	.	TRBV5-1	TRBJ1-2	CASSPGQGSYGYTF	TGCGCCAGCAGCCCAGGACAGGGGAGCTATGGCTACACCTTC
.	.	TRBV30	TRBJ2-1	CAWRRYNEQFF	TGTGCCTGGAGGCGGTACAATGAGCAGTTCTTC
.	.	TRBV19	TRBJ2-2	CATRGRNTGELFF	TGTGCCACGCGGGGGCGGAACACCGGGGAGCTGTTTTTT
.	medium-sized	TRBV9	TRBJ2-2	CASSGRITGELFF	TGTGCCAGCAGCGGCAGGATTACCGGGGAGCTGTTTTTT
.	.	TRBV5-4	TRBJ2-2	CASRLGAVGTGELFF	TGTGCCAGCAGGCTGGGGGCGGTGGGGACCGGGGAGCTGTTTTTT
TRBD2	.	TRBV13	TRBJ2-2	CASSARLAGLNTGELFF	TGTGCCAGCAGCGCGAGACTAGCGGGCTTGAACACCGGGGAGCTGTTTTTT
.	.	TRBV18	TRBJ1-6	CASSGWTESYNSPLHF	TGTGCCAGCTCAGGTTGGACAGAGTCTTATAATTCACCCCTCCACTTT
TRBD1	.	TRBV5-8	TRBJ1-2	CASSLVGDRPTNYGYTF	TGTGCCAGCAGCTTGGTGGGGGACAGGCCGACTAACTATGGCTACACCTTC
.	once	TRBV19	TRBJ1-4	CASSRDGRTNEKLFF	TGTGCCAGTAGTAGGGACGGGAGAACTAATGAAAAACTGTTTTTT
TRBD1	.	TRBV10-2	TRBJ2-2	CASSEAGTGGTGELFF	TGCGCCAGCAGTGAAGCCGGGACAGGGGGGACCGGGGAGCTGTTTTTT
.	.	TRBV7-9	TRBJ2-2	CASSLTGTNTGELFF	TGTGCCAGCAGCTTAACAGGGACGAACACCGGGGAGCTGTTTTTT
.	once	TRBV1	TRBJ2-3	CTSSQDQASGRGVDTQYF	TGCACCAGCAGCCAAGATCAGGCTAGCGGGAGGGGGGTCGATACGCAGTATTTT
.	.	TRBV6-6	TRBJ1-6	CASTPGNSPLHF	TGTGCCAGCACCCCAGGCAATTCACCCCTCCACTTT
.	.	TRBV19	TRBJ2-7	CASSKPSSYEQYF	TGTGCCAGTAGTAAGCCGAGCTCCTACGAGCAGTACTTC
.	medium-sized	TRBV5-1	TRBJ2-2	CASSWGTYTGELFF	TGCGCCAGCAGCTGGGGGACTTACACCGGGGAGCTGTTTTTT
TRBD1	few	TRBV7-2	TRBJ1-2	CASSQTGTVYGYTF	TGTGCCAGCAGTCAAACCGGGACAGTCTATGGCTACACCTTC
TRBD2	.	TRBV27	TRBJ2-7	CASRGLAGGSYEQYF	TGTGCCAGCAGAGGACTAGCGGGCGGCTCCTACGAGCAGTACTTC
TRBD2	.	TRBV28	TRBJ2-3	CASSPPGLADTDTQYF	TGTGCCAGCAGTCCTCCAGGACTAGCGGACACAGATACGCAGTATTTT